The next 25 T cell receptor beta chains were all read from a single sample in a study of read filtering for tumor transcriptome and immune sequencing. Molecular barcoded adaptors covering alpha/delta and beta/gamma chains were used on around 370 ng RNA. Each CDR3 protein is one row after TCRdb ran MiXCR on the reads. The repertoire holds tens of thousands of distinct CDR3 sequences, with less than 20% as singletons. The specimen was a population of CD138-negative cells sorted from bone marrow. These receptors came from a donor at least 40 years old with multiple myeloma.

This clonotype was counted many times. The chain carries TRBV7-6 and TRBJ2-5; D may be TRBD1 or TRBD2 (6 bases each). CDR1 SGHVS and CDR2 FNYEAQ come from the germline V gene. Trimming left V 5 bases short and J 5 bases short, with 12 bases between. The CDR3 covers 13 residues. The CDR3 DNA reads TGTGCCAGCAGCCCCTGGGGGGCCGAGACCCAGTACTTC. It specifies CASSPWGAETQYF.

A word on this clonotype: This may be a read error: a much more frequent sequence differs by one nucleotide. The chain has TRBV12-3 or TRBV12-4 and TRBJ1-4; TRBD1 is a possible D gene (6 bases). CDR3 length: 12 amino acids. V was cut by 5 bases and J by 13 bases, with 14 bases left in between. The CDR3 spells CASSPEQGPLFF. Written as DNA, the CDR3 is TGTGCCAGCAGTCCAGAACAGGGACCACTGTTTTTT.

This clonotype was picked up many times. This chain connects TRBV5-1 to TRBJ2-7, with unresolved D. This CDR3 is built from 17 residues. V dropped 4 bases and J dropped 2 bases, with 22 bases sitting between them. Germline CDR1 is SGHRS and CDR2 is YFSETQ. The CDR3 DNA reads as TGCGCCAGCAGCCGTCGGGCCATCCGCCAGAGTCCCTACGAGCAGTACTTC. This translates into CASSRRAIRQSPYEQYF.

There are many counts of this clonotype. The chain links TRBV29-1 to TRBJ2-7, with a weak D call TRBD2 (6 bases). The CDR3 spans 13 residues. Germline CDR1 reads SQVTM; CDR2 reads ANQGSEA. The V and J ends lost 0 bases and 5 bases respectively, with 11 bases between them. The CDR3 loop reads CSVEDGGPHEQYF. CDR3 nucleotide sequence: TGCAGCGTTGAAGACGGAGGGCCCCACGAGCAGTACTTC.

In its sample, this clonotype was seen many times. The CDR3 spells CSVEERYGRNYGYTF. The CDR3 bases are TGCAGCGTTGAAGAAAGGTATGGCCGGAACTATGGCTACACCTTC. The chain couples TRBV29-1 to TRBJ1-2, with D unclear. Germline CDR1 and CDR2: SQVTM and ANQGSEA. This CDR3 spans 15 amino acids. Trimming pared 0 bases from V and 2 bases from J, leaving 13 bases between.

This clonotype was seen at least ten times. The gene calls are TRBV29-1 and TRBJ2-1, with 10 nucleotides matching TRBD2. The V gene end was trimmed by 6 bases and the J gene end by 5 bases; junction bases not matched to a gene: 7. The germline V gene has CDR1 SQVTM and CDR2 ANQGSEA. The CDR3 spans 14 residues. The CDR3 loop reads CSVGTSEADNEQFF. The CDR3 nucleotides are TGCAGCGTGGGGACTAGCGAGGCTGACAATGAGCAGTTCTTC.

In its sample, this clonotype was seen a few times. Because the CDR3 is missing its conserved closing phenylalanine or tryptophan, this is likely a read error. The J gene is TRBJ1-1, the V gene TRBV6-5; D remains ambiguous. Trimming pared 8 bases from V and 3 bases from J, leaving 7 bases between. CDR3 length: 11 amino acids. Germline values: CDR1 MNHEY, CDR2 SVGAGI. The CDR3 reads CASGWDTEAFL. The CDR3 nucleotides read TGTGCCAGCGGCTGGGACACTGAAGCTTTCCTT.

This clonotype was counted ten times or more. The chain links TRBV11-2 to TRBJ2-5, with 7 bases aligning to TRBD1. CDR1 and CDR2 (germline): SGHAT, FQNNGV. Trimming removed 1 base from V and 2 bases from J; junction bases left unmatched: 4. The CDR3 covers 15 residues. For the CDR3, the DNA is TGTGCCAGCAGCTTAGCGGGACAGACGCAAGAGACCCAGTACTTC. Translating it yields CASSLAGQTQETQYF.

This clonotype came up many times. V is TRBV2 and J is TRBJ2-5, with a possible D match to TRBD2 (5 bases). This CDR3 contains 14 residues. Trimming took off 6 bases at V and 2 bases at J, with 13 bases between the two ends. Germline V CDR1 and CDR2: SNHLY, FYNNEI. The DNA for the CDR3 is TGTGCCAGCAGCAAAGGCGGGCGACAAGAGACCCAGTACTTC. Protein: CASSKGGRQETQYF.

As regards this clonotype: A read error may account for a junction end that differs from germline. The V and J genes are TRBV19 and TRBJ2-1; 7 positions match TRBD1. Germline V lookup: CDR1 LNHDA, CDR2 SQIVND (reference sequence). This CDR3 is 17 amino acids long. CDR3 bases: TGTACCAGTAGTATAGGGGGCCAGGGATCGTCCTACACTGAGCAGTTCTTC. Its protein product is CTSSIGGQGSSYTEQFF. Looking up the rest from reference TRBV19 and TRBJ2-1 gives the full variable domain: DGGITQSPKYLFRKEGQNVTLSCEQNLNHDAMYWYRQDPGQGLRLIYYSQIVNDFQKGDIAEGYSVSREKKESFPLTVTSAQKNPTAFYLCTSSIGGQGSSYTEQFFGPGTRLTVL.

This clonotype was seen repeatedly, ten times or more. The rearrangement uses TRBV27 and TRBJ2-2; D uncertain. The V and J ends lost 8 bases and 1 base respectively, with 11 bases between them. The CDR3 contains 14 residues. Per germline, CDR1 MNHEY and CDR2 SMNVEV (reference sequence). This chain's CDR3 is CASAPTQNTGELFF. CDR3 DNA: TGTGCCAGCGCCCCCACTCAGAACACCGGGGAGCTGTTTTTT.

As for this clonotype: A much larger clone sits a single nucleotide away, making a read error possible. This rearrangement joins TRBV2 to TRBJ2-3; no definite D call. This CDR3 comprises 13 residues. Germline assignment: CDR1 SNHLY and CDR2 FYNNEI. The CDR3 nucleotides are TGTGCCAGCAGTGACACAGTCACAGATGCGCAGTATTTT. It encodes CASSDTVTDAQYF.

The CDR3 here is CASIASATGELFF. CDR3 nucleotides: TGTGCCAGCATCGCTAGCGCCACCGGGGAGCTGTTTTTT. The chain links TRBV12-3 or TRBV12-4 to TRBJ2-2; possibly TRBD2 for D (6 bases). V was clipped by 7 bases and J by 4 bases, with 10 bases between them. The CDR3 is 13 amino acids.

Comments on this clonotype: The germline gene is not matched at one end of the junction; a read error may be the cause. This chain links TRBV9 with TRBJ2-1, with 8 nucleotides matching TRBD1. Germline V gene sequence: CDR1 SGDLS, CDR2 YYNGEE. CDR3 length: 15 amino acids. The CDR3 loop is CASSVAGQGQNERSF. The DNA of the CDR3 is TGTGCCAGCAGCGTAGCAGGACAGGGCCAAAATGAGCGGTCCTTC.

This clonotype was detected many times. This rearrangement joins TRBV18 to TRBJ1-5, with 7 bases identical to TRBD1. The length of the CDR3 is 11 residues. Per the germline V gene, CDR1 is KGHSH and CDR2 is LQKENI. Unmatched junction bases numbered 7, after V lost 6 bases and J lost 14 bases. The CDR3 DNA reads as TGTGCCAGCTCCGCCGGGACAGAGAAGCATTTT. Residues: CASSAGTEKHF.

This clonotype has at least ten counts. The chain recombines TRBV28 with TRBJ1-1; D may be TRBD1 (5 bases). Germline V CDR1 and CDR2: MDHEN, SYDVKM. This CDR3 contains 15 residues. V lost 1 base and J 4 bases, leaving 13 bases between the germline ends. The CDR3 region is CASSLSLGRGTEAFF. Here the CDR3 DNA reads TGTGCCAGCAGTTTATCCCTCGGGAGGGGCACTGAAGCTTTCTTT.

This clonotype occurred many times. The rearrangement uses TRBV19 and TRBJ2-1; D is undetermined. The CDR3 totals 12 residues. CDR1 is LNHDA, CDR2 SQIVND, per germline (reference sequence). Trimming stripped 3 bases from V and 5 bases from J, with 5 bases between. This chain's CDR3 is CASSIRDNEQFF. The CDR3 nucleotides are TGTGCCAGTAGTATCCGGGACAATGAGCAGTTCTTC. Full variable domain (rest looked up from reference TRBV19 and TRBJ2-1): DGGITQSPKYLFRKEGQNVTLSCEQNLNHDAMYWYRQDPGQGLRLIYYSQIVNDFQKGDIAEGYSVSREKKESFPLTVTSAQKNPTAFYLCASSIRDNEQFFGPGTRLTVL.

The rearrangement uses TRBV2 and TRBJ1-1; D uncertain. Per germline, CDR1 SNHLY and CDR2 FYNNEI. The V and J ends lost 0 bases and 5 bases respectively, with 13 bases between them. CDR3 length: 15 amino acids. For the CDR3, the DNA is TGTGCCAGCAGTGAAGCGTGCGGGAGGGCTACTGAAGCTTTCTTT. Translated, it gives CASSEACGRATEAFF.

This clonotype was seen more than once but under ten times. A much larger clone sits a single nucleotide away, making a read error possible. The CDR3 here is CSATTGPSGANVLTF. The CDR3, as DNA: TGCAGTGCCACCACAGGCCCCTCTGGGGCCAACGTCCTGACTTTC. The gene calls are TRBV20-1 and TRBJ2-6; maybe TRBD1 (5 bases). Trimming cost V 6 bases and J 0 bases, with 12 bases left between them. The germline CDR1 and CDR2 sequences are DFQATT and SNEGSKA (reference sequence). CDR3 length: 15 residues.

In this sample, this clonotype turned up many times. The gene calls are TRBV4-1 and TRBJ1-5, with a possible D match to TRBD1 (6 bases). The CDR3 totals 15 residues. Germline V CDR1 and CDR2: MGHRA, YSYEKL. V gave up 4 bases and J gave up 2 bases, with 12 bases separating them. CDR3: CASSPAGAGNQPQHF. Written as DNA, the CDR3 is TGCGCCAGCAGCCCCGCGGGGGCGGGCAATCAGCCCCAGCATTTT.

Details on this clonotype: This may be a read error: a much more frequent sequence differs by one nucleotide. V and J are TRBV2 and TRBJ2-4; D is unclear. The CDR3 has 15 amino acids. Germline V gives CDR1 SNHLY, CDR2 FYNNEI. CDR3: CASSPSQVNENIQCF. The CDR3 DNA reads TGTGCCAGCAGTCCCAGCCAGGTCAATGAAAACATTCAGTGCTTC.

This clonotype was seen many times. This rearrangement joins TRBV19 to TRBJ1-1, with 9 bases fitting TRBD1. J lost 1 base, V lost 7 bases, and 4 bases had no gene match. The CDR3 sequence is 14 residues long. Germline CDR1 and CDR2: LNHDA and SQIVND (reference sequence). For the CDR3, the DNA is TGTGCCAGTACTATGGGACAGGGGAACACTGAAGCTTTCTTT. It encodes CASTMGQGNTEAFF.

This clonotype was detected once. This likely came from a read error, as a far larger clone is one base away. V is TRBV7-6 and J is TRBJ2-1; D perhaps matches TRBD2 (8 bases). CDR1 and CDR2 from the germline V gene are SGHVS and FNYEAQ. This CDR3 has 17 amino acids. DNA for the CDR3: TGTGCTTGCAGCTTAGCGTACAGGGGAGCGGGAGTCCATGAGCAGTTCTTC. Amino acids: CACSLAYRGAGVHEQFF.

This clonotype was observed many times. This sequence joins TRBV19 and TRBJ1-1; no definite D call. The CDR3 covers 13 residues. The germline gives CDR1 LNHDA, CDR2 SQIVND (reference sequence). The germline V and J ends were trimmed by 2 bases and 0 bases, with 4 bases remaining between them. Written as DNA, the CDR3 is TGTGCCAGTAGTATACAGATGAACACTGAAGCTTTCTTT. It is translated as CASSIQMNTEAFF.

This clonotype was observed at least ten times. The rearrangement joins TRBV18 to TRBJ2-7; TRBD2 matches 9 bases. The CDR3 covers 14 residues. Germline-derived CDR1 and CDR2 are KGHSH and LQKENI. Unmatched junction bases numbered 7, after V lost 4 bases and J lost 6 bases. CDR3 DNA: TGTGCCAGCTCACAGGCTAGCGGGGAGGTCGAGCAGTACTTC. It encodes CASSQASGEVEQYF.